This T cell receptor beta chain comes out of a study of patients and donors after allogeneic stem cell transplantation. CDR1 is DFQATT, CDR2 SNEGSKA, per germline (reference sequence). Trimming stripped 7 bases from V and 0 bases from J, with 4 bases between. The CDR3 spans 11 residues. MiXCR, run by TCRdb on the RT-PCR reads, gives a single entry per CDR3 protein. The sample records roughly 960,000 distinct CDR3 sequences, about a sixth being singletons. This clonotype was picked up a small number of times. The sample taken for sequencing was blood, either unsorted or a sorted T cell fraction (not recorded which). The receptor was isolated from a human donor who was either an allogeneic HSCT recipient or a stem cell or donor lymphocyte infusion donor (not recorded which). It is not recorded whose cells these are; they may come from a transplant donor. This sequence joins TRBV20-1 and TRBJ2-4, with no clear D. The CDR3 reads CSDPAKNIQYF. As DNA, the CDR3 is TGCAGTGATCCAGCCAAAAACATTCAGTACTTC.